This TCR beta chain was recorded in a study of Graves' ophthalmopathy and Graves' hyperthyroidism. Background on the study: Researchers obtained peripheral blood at initial diagnosis, before any treatment had begun.

RNA transcripts served as template for amplifying TCR beta CDR3 sequences. Second-round multiplex PCR followed a first-round RT-PCR using HTBI primers. TCRdb independently ran MiXCR on the multiplex PCR reads; one entry per CDR3 protein. The sample records 300,000 to 400,000 distinct CDR3 sequences, roughly 15% being singletons. This clonotype came up many times. What it recognizes is unknown. Study findings and constraints: Blood shared most expanded thyroid clonotypes above 0.001 frequency.

The CDR3 is 15 residues long. The germline V gene has CDR1 SGDLS and CDR2 YYNGEE. Trimming removed 4 bases from V and 3 bases from J, with 16 bases in between. This TCR derives from an adult man with Graves' ophthalmopathy. The source material was peripheral blood. J is TRBJ1-2 and V is TRBV9, with D possibly matching TRBD1 (5 bases). The CDR3 loop reads CASSPWKGSDYGYTF. The DNA for the CDR3 is TGTGCCAGCAGCCCATGGAAGGGGAGCGACTATGGCTACACCTTC.